This TCR beta chain emerged from a study of blood T cells in healthy people across ages. Study-level results: Shifts in expanded clonotypes may have been confounded by donor CMV status, which was unknown. TCR beta diversity was tightly associated with the proportion of naive T cells. From one million sequenced T cells, diversity estimates were lower bounds.

In regard to this clonotype: Its cognate antigen is unknown.

The germline V gene encodes CDR1 LGHNT and CDR2 FRNRAP. V lost 9 bases to trimming and J lost 0 bases, with 15 bases between them. This CDR3 is 14 amino acids long. Together with a sample-barcoded 5' primer, a J-beta primer mix was included in a second PCR lasting 7 to 11 cycles. TCRdb reprocessed the 5' RACE reads with MiXCR, giving one entry per CDR3 protein. In the table there are 700,000 to 1,000,000 distinct CDR3 sequences, under 55% of which are singletons. The chain recombines TRBV12-5 with TRBJ2-7; no firm D call. Sequencing used blood. The clonotype originates from a man aged 60 to 75 in good health. The CDR3 region has the DNA TGTGCTAGCGGAAGACACCGAACCTCCTACGAGCAGTACTTC. Translated: CASGRHRTSYEQYF.